This TCR beta chain derives from a study of OX40 agonist ivuxolimab in advanced cancers. Study overall: At doses from 0.01 to 10 mg/kg, patients were given intravenous ivuxolimab every 2 weeks. Patients enrolled in dose escalation were diagnosed with hepatocellular carcinoma, melanoma, renal cell or head and neck cancer. Study-level results: Dosing at 0.1 to 3.0 mg/kg was accompanied by clonal expansion of CD4+ and CD8+ blood T cells by week 6.

Of note for this clone: Its target is not known.

Trimming removed 1 base from V and 3 bases from J, with 7 bases in between. Germline values: CDR1 MGHRA, CDR2 YSYEKL. The CDR3 consists of 15 residues. Generated by immunoSEQ multiplex PCR, the TCRdb table keeps only in-frame clones and is missing some. The sample contains about 70,000 clones, about 93% of which appear only once. The material sequenced was CD4+ or CD8+ T cells sorted from blood, taken in a trial of the OX40 agonist ivuxolimab. This clonotype was obtained from an adult with an advanced solid tumor such as melanoma, head and neck, liver or kidney cancer. The J gene is TRBJ1-6, the V gene TRBV4-1, with D hard to call. The CDR3 DNA sequence: TGCGCCAGCAGCCAAGGCCGGAGCTATAATTCACCCCTCCACTTT. Translation gives CASSQGRSYNSPLHF.